A selection of T cell receptor beta chains follows, all from one sample in a study of blood T cell repertoires in COVID-19. Assay used: immunoSEQ multiplex PCR; TCRdb lists only in-frame clones, some missing. In the table there are about 270,000 clones, about 90% of which are singletons. Sequenced sample: PBMCs or T cells enriched from blood (not recorded which). These receptors were taken from a woman between 25 and 40 years old with acute COVID-19. Both conserved end residues are part of each CDR3. D genes are given only for firm matches. Clone size appears in some rows only: once, few, many, or a class for an expanded clone.

clone size	V gene	J gene	D gene	CDR3 protein	CDR3 DNA
.	TRBV3-1/TRBV3-2	TRBJ2-1	TRBD2	CASSPRTSGYNEQFF	TGTGCCAGCAGCCCCCGGACTAGCGGTTACAATGAGCAGTTCTTC
.	TRBV5-8	TRBJ2-1	TRBD1	CASSLESTGTGGIGEQFF	TGTGCCAGCAGCTTGGAATCCACCGGGACAGGGGGGATCGGTGAGCAGTTCTTC
few	TRBV5-1	TRBJ2-7	TRBD2	CASSLGLAGGRYEQYF	TGCGCCAGCAGCTTGGGTCTGGCGGGAGGTAGGTACGAGCAGTACTTC
.	TRBV7-3	TRBJ2-5	TRBD2	CASSLVAGGQETQYF	TGTGCCAGCAGCTTAGTAGCGGGGGGACAAGAGACCCAGTACTTC
.	TRBV4-1	TRBJ2-3	TRBD2	CASSQVSGSSGDTQYF	TGCGCCAGCAGCCAAGTTAGCGGGAGTAGTGGAGATACGCAGTATTTT
.	TRBV6-6	TRBJ2-7	TRBD1	CASSYSRDRGYEQYF	TGTGCCAGCAGTTACTCGCGTGACAGGGGCTACGAGCAGTACTTC
.	TRBV10-1	TRBJ2-3	TRBD2	CANHKREGTDTQYF	TGCGCCAACCATAAGCGGGAGGGCACAGATACGCAGTATTTT
.	TRBV5-1	TRBJ2-1	TRBD2	CASSQGLGLSGTPSEQFF	TGCGCCAGCAGCCAGGGTTTAGGTCTCAGCGGGACCCCAAGCGAGCAGTTCTTC
once	TRBV5-1	TRBJ2-2	.	CASSLSRLSNTGELFF	TGCGCCAGCAGCTTGAGCCGACTGTCGAACACCGGGGAGCTGTTTTTT
.	TRBV11-2	TRBJ2-3	TRBD2	CASSLGTSGRTDTQYF	TGTGCCAGCAGCTTAGGGACTAGCGGGCGCACAGATACGCAGTATTTT
.	TRBV4-1	TRBJ2-7	.	CASSQNGDYEQYF	TGCGCCAGCAGCCAGAACGGGGACTACGAGCAGTACTTC
.	TRBV6-5	TRBJ1-5	.	CASRSQLSGQPQHF	TGTGCCAGCAGGTCGCAGCTTTCGGGTCAGCCCCAGCATTTT
.	TRBV6-5	TRBJ1-1	.	CATDSKFVNTEAFF	TGTGCCACCGACAGCAAATTCGTGAACACTGAAGCTTTCTTT
.	TRBV19	TRBJ2-2	TRBD2	CASSAPSGGTGELFF	TGTGCCAGTAGTGCGCCTAGCGGCGGGACCGGGGAGCTGTTTTTT
few	TRBV7-3	TRBJ2-2	.	CASSPQGGNTGELFF	TGTGCCAGCAGCCCACAAGGGGGAAACACCGGGGAGCTGTTTTTT
.	TRBV7-9	TRBJ1-1	TRBD1	CASRAGTGNTEAFF	TGTGCCAGCAGAGCCGGGACAGGGAACACTGAAGCTTTCTTT
.	TRBV2	TRBJ2-5	TRBD2	CASTRAASGKETQYF	TGTGCCAGCACTAGGGCGGCTAGCGGGAAAGAGACCCAGTACTTC
.	TRBV30	TRBJ2-3	.	CAWGGIGDTQYF	TGTGCCTGGGGCGGGATAGGAGATACGCAGTATTTT
.	TRBV19	TRBJ2-7	.	CASMGGASYEQYF	TGTGCCAGTATGGGGGGAGCCTCCTACGAGCAGTACTTC
.	TRBV28	TRBJ1-5	.	CATLGDNQPQHF	TGTGCCACGCTAGGAGACAATCAGCCCCAGCATTTT
once	TRBV11-2	TRBJ2-7	.	CASSPGWAQFYEQYF	TGTGCCAGCAGCCCTGGGTGGGCGCAGTTCTACGAGCAGTACTTC
.	TRBV5-8	TRBJ1-2	TRBD1	CASRWDRVWGYTF	TGTGCCAGCAGATGGGACAGGGTGTGGGGCTACACCTTC
many	TRBV12-3/TRBV12-4	TRBJ2-7	.	CASSFVDYEQYF	TGTGCCAGCAGTTTCGTAGACTACGAGCAGTACTTC
few	TRBV6-5	TRBJ2-2	.	CASSYSAGRGEELFF	TGTGCCAGCAGTTACTCGGCCGGTAGGGGTGAGGAGCTGTTTTTT